Listed below are T cell receptor beta chains from one sample, sequenced in a study of T-cell reconstitution after alpha-beta-depleted transplantation in children. TCRdb processed the PCR reads anew with MiXCR; each CDR3 protein has one entry. The sample holds 150,000 to 250,000 distinct CDR3 sequences, roughly 15% seen once. The sample was PBMCs from the stem cell graft donor, taken from the stem cell graft. These TCRs come from a human donor who donated a stem cell graft to a child with acute lymphoblastic leukemia. Each CDR3 is given with its conserved first and last residue. A D gene is named only where the DNA matches it firmly. Some rows mark clone size as missing; the rest say once, few, many or name a class of expanded clone.

j_gene,v_gene,len,d_gene,abundance,CDR3nt,CDR3aa
TRBJ1-2,TRBV28,16,TRBD1,many,TGTGCCAGCAGTCCCTGGACAGGAGGACGAAACTATGGCTACACCTTC,CASSPWTGGRNYGYTF
TRBJ2-7,TRBV28,17,NA,many,TGTGCCAGCAGCCGGAGGTTATTCGCAGCAGCGTCCTACGAGCAGTACTTC,CASSRRLFAAASYEQYF
TRBJ1-2,TRBV7-9,13,NA,many,TGTGCCAGCAGCTTGGGACCGCGCTATGGCTACACCTTC,CASSLGPRYGYTF
TRBJ2-1,TRBV12-3/TRBV12-4,18,TRBD2,many,TGTGCCAGCAGTCTGGAGTATCTAGCGGGCAGCTCCTACAATGAGCAGTTCTTC,CASSLEYLAGSSYNEQFF
TRBJ1-1,TRBV7-6,18,NA,many,TGTGCCAGCAGCTTAATTCGGGGGGCAGGGCTTGAGAACACTGAAGCTTTCTTT,CASSLIRGAGLENTEAFF
TRBJ2-2,TRBV12-3/TRBV12-4,16,NA,few,TGTGCCAGCAGTTTACGGTCCAGCTTGAACACCGGGGAGCTGTTTTTT,CASSLRSSLNTGELFF
TRBJ2-7,TRBV18,13,NA,NA,TGTGCCAGCTCCCCCGGGACCGAGTACGAGCAGTACTTC,CASSPGTEYEQYF
TRBJ1-3,TRBV19,17,TRBD1,NA,TGTGCCAGCGCACAGGGGACGAGGCCCCTGGGGGGAAACACCATATATTTT,CASAQGTRPLGGNTIYF
TRBJ2-1,TRBV29-1,15,TRBD2,many,TGCAGCGTTCCCCCCTTAGCGGGCGGCTACAATGAGCAGTTCTTC,CSVPPLAGGYNEQFF
TRBJ1-1,TRBV10-3,14,NA,many,TGTGCCATCAGTGAGGGCAGTCCTTACACTGAAGCTTTCTTT,CAISEGSPYTEAFF
TRBJ1-5,TRBV10-3,13,NA,many,TGTGCCATCAGTGACCGGGGGAATCAGCCCCAGCATTTT,CAISDRGNQPQHF
TRBJ1-1,TRBV4-1,16,TRBD1,NA,TGCGCCAGCAGCCAACGGACAGGGGGCGGTTGGACTGAAGCTTTCTTT,CASSQRTGGGWTEAFF
TRBJ1-2,TRBV2,14,TRBD1,NA,TGTGCCAGCAGTCGGGGACAGGGAGGCTATGGCTACACCTTC,CASSRGQGGYGYTF
TRBJ2-6,TRBV12-3/TRBV12-4,18,TRBD1,many,TGTGCCAGCAGTTTAAGGCAGGGGGCGCTATCTGGGGCCAACGTCCTGACTTTC,CASSLRQGALSGANVLTF
TRBJ2-5,TRBV29-1,13,NA,NA,TGCAGCGAATGGGGGGGGCGAGGGGAGACCCAGTACTTC,CSEWGGRGETQYF
TRBJ2-3,TRBV27,14,NA,NA,TGTGCCAGCAGTTTAAGGCTTACCACAGATACGCAGTATTTT,CASSLRLTTDTQYF